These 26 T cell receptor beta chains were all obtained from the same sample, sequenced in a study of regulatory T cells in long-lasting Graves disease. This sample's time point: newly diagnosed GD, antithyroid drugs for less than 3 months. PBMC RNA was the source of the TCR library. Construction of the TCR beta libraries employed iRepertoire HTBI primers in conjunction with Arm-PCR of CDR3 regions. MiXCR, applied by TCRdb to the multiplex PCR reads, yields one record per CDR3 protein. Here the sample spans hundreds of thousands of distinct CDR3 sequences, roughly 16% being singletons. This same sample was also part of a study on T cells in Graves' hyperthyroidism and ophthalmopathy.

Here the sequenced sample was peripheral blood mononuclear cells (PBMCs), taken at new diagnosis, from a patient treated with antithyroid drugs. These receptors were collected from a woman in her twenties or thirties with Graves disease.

CDR3 region: CASRQTGQSQPQHF. CDR3 DNA: TGTGCCAGTAGGCAGACAGGCCAGTCCCAGCCCCAGCATTTT. The rearrangement uses TRBV19 and TRBJ1-5, with D maybe TRBD1 (6 bases). V was cut by 6 bases and J by 7 bases, with 16 bases left in between. The CDR3 is 14 amino acids. CDR1 LNHDA and CDR2 SQIVND come from the germline V gene (reference sequence).

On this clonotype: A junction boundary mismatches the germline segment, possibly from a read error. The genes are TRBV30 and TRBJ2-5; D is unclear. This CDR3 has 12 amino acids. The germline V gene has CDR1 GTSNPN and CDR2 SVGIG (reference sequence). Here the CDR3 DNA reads TGTGCCTGGAGATGGGCCCAAGGGACCCAGTACTTC. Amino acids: CAWRWAQGTQYF.

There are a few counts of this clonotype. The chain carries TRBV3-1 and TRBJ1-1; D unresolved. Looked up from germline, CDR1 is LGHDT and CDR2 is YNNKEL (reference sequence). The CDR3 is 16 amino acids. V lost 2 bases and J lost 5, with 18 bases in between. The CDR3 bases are TGTGCCAGCAGCCAACCGGGTCAATCCTGGGGAACTGAAGCTTTCTTT. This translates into CASSQPGQSWGTEAFF. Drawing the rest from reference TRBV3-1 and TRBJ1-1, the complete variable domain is DTAVSQTPKYLVTQMGNDKSIKCEQNLGHDTMYWYKQDSKKFLKIMFSYNNKELIINETVPNRFSPKSPDKAHLNLHINSLELGDSAVYFCASSQPGQSWGTEAFFGQGTRLTVV.

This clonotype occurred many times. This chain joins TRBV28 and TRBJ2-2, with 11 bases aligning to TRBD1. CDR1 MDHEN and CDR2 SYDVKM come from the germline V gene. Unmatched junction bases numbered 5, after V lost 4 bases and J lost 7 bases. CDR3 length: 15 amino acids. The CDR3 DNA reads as TGTGCCAGCAGTTGGACAGGGGGCATTGTCGGGGAGCTGTTTTTT. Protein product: CASSWTGGIVGELFF. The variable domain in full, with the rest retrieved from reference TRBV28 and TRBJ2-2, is DVKVTQSSRYLVKRTGEKVFLECVQDMDHENMFWYRQDPGLGLRLIYFSYDVKMKEKGDIPEGYSVSREKKERFSLILESASTNQTSMYLCASSWTGGIVGELFFGEGSRLTVL.

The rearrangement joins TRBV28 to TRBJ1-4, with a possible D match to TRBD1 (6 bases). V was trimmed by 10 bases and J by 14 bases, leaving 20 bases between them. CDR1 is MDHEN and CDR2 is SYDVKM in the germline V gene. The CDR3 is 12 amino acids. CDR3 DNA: TGTGCCACGGGGGGCGGACTCCAAAGGCTGTTTTTT. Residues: CATGGGLQRLFF.

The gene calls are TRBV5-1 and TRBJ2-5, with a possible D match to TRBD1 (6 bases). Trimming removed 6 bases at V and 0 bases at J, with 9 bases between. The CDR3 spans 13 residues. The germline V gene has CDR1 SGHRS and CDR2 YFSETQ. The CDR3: CASKRDNQETQYF. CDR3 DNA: TGCGCCAGCAAAAGGGACAACCAAGAGACCCAGTACTTC.

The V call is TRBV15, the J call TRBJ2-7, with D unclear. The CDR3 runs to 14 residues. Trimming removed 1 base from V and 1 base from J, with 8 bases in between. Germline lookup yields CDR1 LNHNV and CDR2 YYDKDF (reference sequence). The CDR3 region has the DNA TGTGCCACCAGCAGAGCTGGGGTTTCCTACGAGCAGTACTTC. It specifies CATSRAGVSYEQYF.

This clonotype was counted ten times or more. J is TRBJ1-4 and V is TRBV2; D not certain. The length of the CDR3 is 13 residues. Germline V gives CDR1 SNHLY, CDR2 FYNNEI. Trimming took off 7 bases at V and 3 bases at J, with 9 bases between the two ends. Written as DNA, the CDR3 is TGTGCCAGCAATCGCATGTCTAATGAAAAACTGTTTTTT. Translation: CASNRMSNEKLFF.

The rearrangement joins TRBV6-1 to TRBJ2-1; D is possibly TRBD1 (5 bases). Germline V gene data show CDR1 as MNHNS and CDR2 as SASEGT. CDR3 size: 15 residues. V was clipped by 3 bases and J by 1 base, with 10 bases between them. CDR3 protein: CASSEGPESYNEQFF. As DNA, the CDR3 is TGTGCCAGCAGTGAGGGGCCGGAGTCCTACAATGAGCAGTTCTTC.

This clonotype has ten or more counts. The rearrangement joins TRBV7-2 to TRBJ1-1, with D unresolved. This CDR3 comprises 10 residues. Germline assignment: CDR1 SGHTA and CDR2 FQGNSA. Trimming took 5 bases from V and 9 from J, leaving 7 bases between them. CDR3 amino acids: CASSQIKAFF. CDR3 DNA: TGTGCCAGCAGCCAAATCAAAGCTTTCTTT. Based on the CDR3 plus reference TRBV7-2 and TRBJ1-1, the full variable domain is GAGVSQSPSNKVTEKGKDVELRCDPISGHTALYWYRQSLGQGLEFLIYFQGNSAPDKSGLPSDRFSAERTGGSVSTLTIQRTQQEDSAVYLCASSQIKAFFGQGTRLTVV.

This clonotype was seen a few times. CDR3 region: CAIKGAGGGSTDTQYF. CDR3 coding DNA: TGTGCCATCAAGGGGGCGGGTGGGGGGTCCACAGATACGCAGTATTTT. The V and J genes are TRBV10-3 and TRBJ2-3, with D possibly TRBD1 on 7 matching bases. The CDR3 loop spans 16 amino acids. V lost 7 bases to trimming and J lost 2 bases, with 19 bases between them. Germline assignment: CDR1 ENHRY and CDR2 SYGVKD.

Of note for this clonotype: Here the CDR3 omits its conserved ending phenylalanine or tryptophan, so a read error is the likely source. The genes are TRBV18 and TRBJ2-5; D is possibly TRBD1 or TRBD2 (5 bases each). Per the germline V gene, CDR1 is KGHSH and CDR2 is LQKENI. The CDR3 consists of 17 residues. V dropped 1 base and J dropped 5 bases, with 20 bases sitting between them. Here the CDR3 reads CASSPRTTTPEGETQYS. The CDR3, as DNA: TGTGCCAGCTCACCACGAACTACGACCCCCGAGGGGGAGACCCAGTACTCC.

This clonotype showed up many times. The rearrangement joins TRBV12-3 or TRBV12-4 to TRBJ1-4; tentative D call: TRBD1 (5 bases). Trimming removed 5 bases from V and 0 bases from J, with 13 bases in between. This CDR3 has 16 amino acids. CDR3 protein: CASSTGDYATNEKLFF. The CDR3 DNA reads TGTGCCAGCAGTACAGGAGATTATGCAACTAATGAAAAACTGTTTTTT.

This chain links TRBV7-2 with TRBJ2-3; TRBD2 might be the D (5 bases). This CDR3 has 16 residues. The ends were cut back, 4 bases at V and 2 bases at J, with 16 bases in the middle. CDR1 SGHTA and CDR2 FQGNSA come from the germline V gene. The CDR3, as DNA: TGTGCCAGCAGCTCCCGCCCTGGCGGGTCCACAGATACGCAGTATTTT. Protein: CASSSRPGGSTDTQYF. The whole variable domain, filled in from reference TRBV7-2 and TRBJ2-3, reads GAGVSQSPSNKVTEKGKDVELRCDPISGHTALYWYRQSLGQGLEFLIYFQGNSAPDKSGLPSDRFSAERTGGSVSTLTIQRTQQEDSAVYLCASSSRPGGSTDTQYFGPGTRLTVL.

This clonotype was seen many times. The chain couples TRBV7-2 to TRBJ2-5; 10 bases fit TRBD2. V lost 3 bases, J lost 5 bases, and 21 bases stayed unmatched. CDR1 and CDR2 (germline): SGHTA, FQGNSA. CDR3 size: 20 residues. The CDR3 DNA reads TGTGCCAGCAGCTTCAGGGCGGGATGGTTAGCGGGAGGACGCGCGGAGACCCAGTACTTC. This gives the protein CASSFRAGWLAGGRAETQYF.

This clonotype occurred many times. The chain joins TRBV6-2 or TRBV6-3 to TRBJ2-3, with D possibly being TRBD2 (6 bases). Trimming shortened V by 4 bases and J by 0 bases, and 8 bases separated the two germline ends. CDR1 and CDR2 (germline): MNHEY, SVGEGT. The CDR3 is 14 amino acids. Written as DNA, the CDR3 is TGTGCCAGCAGTTTCGGGACTAGCACAGATACGCAGTATTTT. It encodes CASSFGTSTDTQYF.

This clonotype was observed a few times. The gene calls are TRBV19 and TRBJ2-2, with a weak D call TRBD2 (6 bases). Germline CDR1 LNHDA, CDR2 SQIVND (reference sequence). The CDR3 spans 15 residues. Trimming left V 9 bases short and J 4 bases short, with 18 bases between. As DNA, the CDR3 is TGTGCCAGCAAATCGGGACTTTTGGGCACCGGGGAGCTGTTTTTT. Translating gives CASKSGLLGTGELFF.

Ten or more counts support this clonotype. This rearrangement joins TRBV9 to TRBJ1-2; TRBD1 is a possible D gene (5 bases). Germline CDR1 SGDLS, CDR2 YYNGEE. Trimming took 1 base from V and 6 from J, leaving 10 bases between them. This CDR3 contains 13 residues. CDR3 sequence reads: CASSVRQLDGYTF. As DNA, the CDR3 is TGTGCCAGCAGCGTACGACAGCTCGATGGCTACACCTTC. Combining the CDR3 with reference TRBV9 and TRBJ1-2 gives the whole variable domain DSGVTQTPKHLITATGQRVTLRCSPRSGDLSVYWYQQSLDQGLQFLIQYYNGEERAKGNILERFSAQQFPDLHSELNLSSLELGDSALYFCASSVRQLDGYTFGSGTRLTVV.

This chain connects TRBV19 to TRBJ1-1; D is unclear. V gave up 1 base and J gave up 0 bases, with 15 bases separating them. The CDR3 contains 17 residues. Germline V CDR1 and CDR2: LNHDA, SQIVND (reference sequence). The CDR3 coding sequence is TGTGCCAGTAGTATAGGGGAGGGCAGAACCATGAACACTGAAGCTTTCTTT. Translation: CASSIGEGRTMNTEAFF.

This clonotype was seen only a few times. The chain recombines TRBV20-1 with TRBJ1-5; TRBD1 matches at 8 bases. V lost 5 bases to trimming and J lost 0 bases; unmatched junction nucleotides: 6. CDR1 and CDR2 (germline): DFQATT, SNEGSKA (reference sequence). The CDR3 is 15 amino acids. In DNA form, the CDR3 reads TGCAGTGCTCGACTGGACAGGGCTAGCAATCAGCCCCAGCATTTT. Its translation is CSARLDRASNQPQHF.

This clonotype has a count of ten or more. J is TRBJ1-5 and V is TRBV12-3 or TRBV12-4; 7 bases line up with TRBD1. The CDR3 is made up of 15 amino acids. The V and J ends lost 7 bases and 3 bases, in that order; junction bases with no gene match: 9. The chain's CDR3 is CASTSTGPLNQPQHF. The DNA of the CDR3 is TGTGCCAGCACCTCGACAGGGCCACTCAATCAGCCCCAGCATTTT.

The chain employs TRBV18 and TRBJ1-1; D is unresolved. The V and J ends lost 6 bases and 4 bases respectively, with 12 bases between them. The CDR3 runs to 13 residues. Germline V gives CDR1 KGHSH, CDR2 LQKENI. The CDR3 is CASSPVWATEAFF. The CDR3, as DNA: TGTGCCAGCTCTCCCGTGTGGGCCACTGAAGCTTTCTTT.

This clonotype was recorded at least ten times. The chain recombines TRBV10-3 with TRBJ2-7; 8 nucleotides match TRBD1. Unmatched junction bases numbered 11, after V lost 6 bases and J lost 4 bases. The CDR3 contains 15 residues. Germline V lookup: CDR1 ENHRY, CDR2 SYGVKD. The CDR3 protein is CAISGGQVTTYEQYF. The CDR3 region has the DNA TGTGCCATCAGCGGGGGACAGGTTACGACTTACGAGCAGTACTTC.

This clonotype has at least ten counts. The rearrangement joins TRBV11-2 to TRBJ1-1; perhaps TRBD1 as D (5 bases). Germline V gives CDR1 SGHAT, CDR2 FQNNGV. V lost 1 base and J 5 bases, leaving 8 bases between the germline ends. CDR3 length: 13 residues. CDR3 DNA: TGTGCCAGCAGCTTAGTTAGGGGAACTGAAGCTTTCTTT. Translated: CASSLVRGTEAFF.

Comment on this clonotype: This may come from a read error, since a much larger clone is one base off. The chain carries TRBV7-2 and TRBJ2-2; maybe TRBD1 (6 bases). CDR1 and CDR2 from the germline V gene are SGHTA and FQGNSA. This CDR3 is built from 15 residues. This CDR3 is CVSTLTGIDTGELFF. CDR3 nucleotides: TGTGTCAGCACCTTGACAGGAATCGACACCGGGGAGCTGTTTTTT.

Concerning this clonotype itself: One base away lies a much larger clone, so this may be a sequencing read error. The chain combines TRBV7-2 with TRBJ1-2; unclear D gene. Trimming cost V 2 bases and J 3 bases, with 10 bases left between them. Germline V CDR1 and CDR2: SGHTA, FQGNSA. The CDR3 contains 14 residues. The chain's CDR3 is CASSLRPGHYGYTF. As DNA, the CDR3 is TGTGCCAGCAGCTTAAGGCCCGGCCACTATGGCTACACCTTC.